Detailed here is one T cell receptor beta chain. These data are taken from a study of Ad26.COV2.S vaccination and SARS-CoV-2 variants. Treatment denoted: over 15 received Ad26.COV2.S at low or high dose, single or two shots; roughly five received placebo; per-sample allocation not given. Following the first vaccine or placebo injection, samples were taken on day 63. The CDR3 consists of 16 residues. The germline V gene encodes CDR1 MNHEY and CDR2 SMNVEV (reference sequence). V was pared by 5 bases and J by 0 bases, with 6 bases of the junction left unmatched. Profiled with immunoSEQ multiplex PCR; TCRdb holds only in-frame clones, not every one. The table shows hundreds of thousands of clones, with 88% occurring only once.

Here the sequenced sample was peripheral blood, taken in a trial of Ad26.COV2.S vaccine versus placebo. The rearrangement uses TRBV27 and TRBJ1-5; TRBD1 aligns across 8 bases. The sequence came from a person aged 18-65 years who received the Ad26.COV2.S COVID-19 vaccine or a placebo. The CDR3 spells CASSSSDRGSNQPQHF. The CDR3, as DNA: TGTGCCAGCAGTAGTTCTGACAGGGGTAGCAATCAGCCCCAGCATTTT.